Presented here are 18 T cell receptor beta chains from one specimen sequenced in a study of T-cell reconstitution after alpha-beta-depleted transplantation in children. Preparation of the TCRbeta library was carried out with unique molecular identifiers. TCRdb ran MiXCR on the PCR reads and lists one entry per CDR3 protein. Of 500,000 to 650,000 distinct CDR3 sequences listed, about an eighth are singletons. This specimen consisted of PBMCs, mostly from graft donor cells, obtained 180 days after TCRalphabeta/CD19-depleted stem cell transplant. These receptors were obtained from a female patient aged 2-15 years who had a stem cell transplant for aplastic anemia, so the T cells may come from the graft donor.

This clonotype was seen only a few times. This rearrangement joins TRBV6-6 to TRBJ1-4; D call uncertain. V was shortened by 0 bases and J by 9 bases, with 5 bases between the two germline ends. Germline lookup yields CDR1 MNHNY and CDR2 SVGAGI (reference sequence). CDR3 length: 12 residues. As DNA, the CDR3 is TGTGCCAGCAGTTACTCAGAACAAAAACTGTTTTTT. This codes for CASSYSEQKLFF.

The chain uses TRBV7-2 and TRBJ2-1; D not certain. V dropped 5 bases and J dropped 8 bases, with 4 bases sitting between them. This CDR3 region has 10 residues. In germline, CDR1 is SGHTA, CDR2 FQGNSA. CDR3 nucleotides: TGTGCCAGCAGCCACTATGAGCAGTTCTTC. This codes for CASSHYEQFF.

This chain links TRBV20-1 with TRBJ1-2; D unresolved. Trimming stripped 5 bases from V and 0 bases from J, with 10 bases between. This CDR3 has 13 amino acids. Germline CDR1 DFQATT, CDR2 SNEGSKA (reference sequence). CDR3 region: CSAASAANYGYTF. The DNA for the CDR3 is TGCAGTGCTGCTTCGGCAGCTAACTATGGCTACACCTTC.

This clonotype was detected ten times or more. This chain uses TRBV10-3 with TRBJ2-1; possibly TRBD2 for D (5 bases). This CDR3 is 11 amino acids long. CDR1 is ENHRY and CDR2 is SYGVKD in the germline V gene. V lost 4 bases and J lost 9, with 7 bases in between. The CDR3 spells CAISAAGEQFF. The CDR3 DNA follows: TGTGCCATCAGTGCGGCGGGTGAGCAGTTCTTC.

In this sample, this clonotype turned up a few times. V and J are TRBV7-9 and TRBJ2-1, with 9 bases that match TRBD2. J lost 8 bases, V lost 3 bases, and 8 bases had no gene match. The CDR3 length is 15 residues. Germline-derived CDR1 and CDR2 are SEHNR and FQNEAQ (reference sequence). CDR3 in amino acids: CASSFGAGGPDEQFF. The CDR3 nucleotides are TGTGCCAGCAGCTTTGGGGCGGGAGGGCCGGATGAGCAGTTCTTC.

This clonotype was counted between two and nine times. The rearrangement joins TRBV7-9 to TRBJ1-5; D possibly corresponds to TRBD1 (5 bases). V lost 3 bases to trimming and J lost 9 bases, with 12 bases between them. Per germline, CDR1 SEHNR and CDR2 FQNEAQ (reference sequence). The CDR3 is 13 amino acids. The CDR3 DNA sequence: TGTGCCAGCAGCTTTGGGACGGTCGGGCCCCAGCATTTT. Protein product: CASSFGTVGPQHF.

There are a few counts of this clonotype. The chain links TRBV12-5 to TRBJ1-1, with D tentatively TRBD1 (6 bases). V was cut by 1 base and J by 4 bases, with 13 bases left in between. The length of the CDR3 is 15 residues. Per germline, CDR1 LGHNT and CDR2 FRNRAP. Here the CDR3 DNA reads TGTGCTAGTGGTTTGGATAGGGGGGTTGGCACTGAAGCTTTCTTT. This gives the protein CASGLDRGVGTEAFF.

This clonotype was seen more than once but under ten times. The gene calls are TRBV7-9 and TRBJ2-2; 7 nucleotides align to TRBD1. CDR1 is SEHNR, CDR2 FQNEAQ, per germline (reference sequence). V lost 1 base and J lost 10; bases outside the gene matches: 9. This CDR3 region has 15 residues. The CDR3 reads CASSLVGQVPLELFF. DNA of the CDR3: TGTGCCAGCAGCTTAGTTGGACAGGTCCCTCTGGAGCTGTTTTTT.

At least ten counts were recorded for this clonotype. The chain is built from TRBV12-3 or TRBV12-4 and TRBJ2-5, with 12 bases matching TRBD2. The V gene end was trimmed by 3 bases and the J gene end by 2 bases; junction bases not matched to a gene: 4. The CDR3 totals 16 residues. This CDR3 is CASSFSGTSGQETQYF. CDR3 DNA: TGTGCCAGCAGTTTTTCCGGGACTAGCGGGCAAGAGACCCAGTACTTC.

The rearrangement uses TRBV11-2 and TRBJ2-1; the match to TRBD2 covers 7 bases. The CDR3 contains 17 residues. Germline V lookup: CDR1 SGHAT, CDR2 FQNNGV. V gave up 0 bases and J gave up 1 base; unmatched junction bases: 6. The CDR3 nucleotides are TGTGCCAGCAGCTTAGAGGGCGGGAGTAGGTCCTACAATGAGCAGTTCTTC. Its protein product is CASSLEGGSRSYNEQFF. Variable domain in full (rest from reference TRBV11-2 and TRBJ2-1): EAGVAQSPRYKIIEKRQSVAFWCNPISGHATLYWYQQILGQGPKLLIQFQNNGVVDDSQLPKDRFSAERLKGVDSTLKIQPAKLEDSAVYLCASSLEGGSRSYNEQFFGPGTRLTVL.

This clonotype showed up just a few times. The chain is built from TRBV3-1 and TRBJ2-4; D is ambiguous. This CDR3 is built from 13 residues. Deletions cut 6 bases from V and 5 bases from J, with 11 bases between. Germline CDR1 reads LGHDT; CDR2 reads YNNKEL (reference sequence). In DNA form, the CDR3 reads TGTGCCAGCAGTCCTTTTTTACAAAACATTCAGTACTTC. As protein: CASSPFLQNIQYF.

This chain links TRBV11-2 with TRBJ1-1, with 7 bases that match TRBD1. From germline, CDR1 is SGHAT and CDR2 FQNNGV. CDR3 length: 19 residues. V lost 2 bases to trimming and J lost 6 bases; unmatched junction nucleotides: 21. CDR3 nucleotides: TGTGCCAGCAGCTTAACCCGAAGGGGGCGGCGGTCGGTGGGCGCTGAAGCTTTCTTT. Translating gives CASSLTRRGRRSVGAEAFF.

The chain's CDR3 is CASSPGLLTSGSSGKQETQYF. In DNA, the CDR3 is TGTGCCAGCAGCCCCGGTCTTCTTACTAGCGGGAGTTCGGGGAAACAAGAGACCCAGTACTTC. This chain links TRBV4-2 with TRBJ2-5; 11 nucleotides match TRBD2. Germline-derived CDR1 and CDR2 are LGHNA and YNFKEQ. Germline trimming cut 4 bases from V and 2 bases from J; bases unmatched to any gene: 21. The CDR3 totals 21 residues.

The J gene is TRBJ2-2, the V gene TRBV9; 8 positions match TRBD2. The V gene end was trimmed by 3 bases and the J gene end by 7 bases; junction bases not matched to a gene: 11. The CDR3 sequence is 16 residues long. CDR1 is SGDLS and CDR2 is YYNGEE in the germline V gene. DNA of the CDR3: TGTGCCAGCAGCGCCGGGAGCCCCCGGGGGGGCGGGGAGCTGTTTTTT. Amino acids: CASSAGSPRGGGELFF.

This clonotype was seen only a few times. This sequence joins TRBV3-1 and TRBJ2-1, with TRBD2 as a possible D gene (6 bases). Trimming stripped 4 bases from V and 7 bases from J, with 17 bases between. Per the germline V gene, CDR1 is LGHDT and CDR2 is YNNKEL (reference sequence). CDR3 length: 15 amino acids. Written as DNA, the CDR3 is TGTGCCAGCAGCCCCTTGCGGGAAATTCTGAATGAGCAGTTCTTC. Its protein product is CASSPLREILNEQFF.

This clonotype was detected many times. This chain joins TRBV4-2 and TRBJ2-5; TRBD1 or TRBD2 may be the D gene (5 bases each). This CDR3 contains 14 residues. V was cut by 1 base and J by 3 bases, with 9 bases left in between. CDR1 is LGHNA, CDR2 YNFKEQ, per germline. The CDR3: CASSQGQGEETQYF. The CDR3 region has the DNA TGTGCCAGCAGCCAAGGGCAGGGAGAAGAGACCCAGTACTTC.

This rearrangement joins TRBV6-5 to TRBJ2-7; the D gene is possibly TRBD1 (5 bases). The germline V gene encodes CDR1 MNHEY and CDR2 SVGAGI. V was trimmed by 2 bases and J by 7 bases, leaving 18 bases between them. This CDR3 region has 15 residues. The CDR3 region is CASSYTYPNPGEQYF. The CDR3 DNA is TGTGCCAGCAGTTACACCTACCCGAACCCAGGGGAGCAGTACTTC.

This clonotype was seen only a few times. This chain links TRBV28 with TRBJ2-7; no clear D gene. Germline values: CDR1 MDHEN, CDR2 SYDVKM. V lost 10 bases and J lost 6, with 19 bases in between. The CDR3 is made up of 13 amino acids. CDR3 in amino acids: CATRKGGLREQYV. As DNA, the CDR3 is TGTGCCACCAGAAAAGGTGGGCTTCGCGAGCAGTACGTC.